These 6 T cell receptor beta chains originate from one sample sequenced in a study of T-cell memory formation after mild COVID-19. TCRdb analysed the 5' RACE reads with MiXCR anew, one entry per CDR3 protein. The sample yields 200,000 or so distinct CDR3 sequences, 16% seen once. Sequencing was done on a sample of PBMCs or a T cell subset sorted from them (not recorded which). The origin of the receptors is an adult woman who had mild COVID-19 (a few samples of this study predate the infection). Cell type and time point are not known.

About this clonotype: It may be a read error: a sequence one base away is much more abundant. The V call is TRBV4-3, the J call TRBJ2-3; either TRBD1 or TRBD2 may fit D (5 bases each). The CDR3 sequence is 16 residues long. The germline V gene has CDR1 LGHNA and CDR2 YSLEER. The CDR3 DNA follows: TGCGCCAGAAGCCAAGATCAAGGGTGGGGGACAGATACGCAGTATTTT. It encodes CARSQDQGWGTDTQYF.

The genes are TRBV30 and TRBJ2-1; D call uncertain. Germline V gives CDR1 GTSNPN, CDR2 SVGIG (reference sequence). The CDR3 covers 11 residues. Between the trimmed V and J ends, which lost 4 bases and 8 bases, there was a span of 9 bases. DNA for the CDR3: TGTGCCTGGATCCATGGGGATGAGCAGTTCTTC. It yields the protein CAWIHGDEQFF.

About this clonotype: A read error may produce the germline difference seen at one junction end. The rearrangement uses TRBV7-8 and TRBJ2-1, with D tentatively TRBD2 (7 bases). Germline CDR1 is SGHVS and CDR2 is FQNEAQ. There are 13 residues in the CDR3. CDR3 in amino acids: CVSSLVGGHEQFF. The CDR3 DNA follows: TGTGTCAGCAGCTTGGTGGGGGGGCATGAGCAGTTCTTC.

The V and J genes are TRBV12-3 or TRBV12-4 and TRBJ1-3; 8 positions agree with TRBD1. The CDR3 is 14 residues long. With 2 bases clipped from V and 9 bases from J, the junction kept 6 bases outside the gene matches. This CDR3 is CASSLQGALGTIYF. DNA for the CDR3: TGTGCCAGCAGTTTACAGGGGGCTCTTGGCACCATATATTTT.

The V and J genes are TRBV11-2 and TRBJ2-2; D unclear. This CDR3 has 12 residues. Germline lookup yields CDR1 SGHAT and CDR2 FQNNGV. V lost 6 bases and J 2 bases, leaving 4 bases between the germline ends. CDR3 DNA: TGTGCCAGCAGTCATAACACCGGGGAGCTGTTTTTT. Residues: CASSHNTGELFF.

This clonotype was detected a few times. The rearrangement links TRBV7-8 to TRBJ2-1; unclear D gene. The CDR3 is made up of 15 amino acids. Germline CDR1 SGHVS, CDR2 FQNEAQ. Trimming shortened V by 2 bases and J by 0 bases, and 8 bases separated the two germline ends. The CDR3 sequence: CASSLRWDSYNEQFF. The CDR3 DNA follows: TGTGCCAGCAGCTTACGGTGGGACTCCTACAATGAGCAGTTCTTC.